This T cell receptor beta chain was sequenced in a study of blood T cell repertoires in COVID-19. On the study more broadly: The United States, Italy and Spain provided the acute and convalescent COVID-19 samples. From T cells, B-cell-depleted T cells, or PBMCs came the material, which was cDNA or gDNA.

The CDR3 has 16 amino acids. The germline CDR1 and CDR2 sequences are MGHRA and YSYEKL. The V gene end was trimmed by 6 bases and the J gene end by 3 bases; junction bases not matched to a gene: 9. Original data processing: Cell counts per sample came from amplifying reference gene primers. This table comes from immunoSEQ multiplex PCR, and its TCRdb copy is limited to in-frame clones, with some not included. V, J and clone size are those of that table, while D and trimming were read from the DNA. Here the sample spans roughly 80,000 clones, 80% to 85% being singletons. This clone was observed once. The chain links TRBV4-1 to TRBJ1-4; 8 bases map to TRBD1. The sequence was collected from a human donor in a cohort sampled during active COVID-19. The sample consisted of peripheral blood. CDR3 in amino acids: CASSPLQGAANEKLFF. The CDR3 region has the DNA TGCGCCAGCAGTCCCCTCCAGGGGGCTGCTAATGAAAAACTGTTTTTT.